A selection of T cell receptor beta chains follows, all from one sample in a study of cytomegalovirus exposure and HLA in healthy donors. Here immunoSEQ multiplex PCR was the method, and the copy in TCRdb shows in-frame clones only, minus some. The data contain more than 85,000 clones, 73% of them singletons. Sequenced: PBMCs. The source is a man between 35 and 55 years old in good health and CMV-seronegative. The conserved cysteine and the conserved F or W are not part of the CDR3 here.

v_gene	len	j_gene	CDR3aa
TRBV29-1	13	TRBJ2-1	SAHSAGSSYNEQF
TRBV19	11	TRBJ1-5	ASNRGQVQPQH
TRBV7-8	15	TRBJ2-2	ASSPGLAGAYTGELF
TRBV29-1	12	TRBJ2-3	SVEGTGYPDTQY
TRBV28	11	TRBJ2-5	ASSFRGQETQY
TRBV13	12	TRBJ1-1	ASSFEDRGIEAF
TRBV7-3	11	TRBJ1-1	ASSETGYTEAF
TRBV6-1	13	TRBJ2-1	ASSGQGSSYNEQF
TRBV28	11	TRBJ2-1	ASSFGGGNEQF
TRBV29-1	11	TRBJ2-2	SVDGGSAGELF
TRBV7-2	16	TRBJ2-2	ASSHRSYGAMNTGELF
TRBV29-1	12	TRBJ2-7	SVEGTGFSYEQY
TRBV9	12	TRBJ2-5	ASSGRGGGETQY
TRBV10-3	9	TRBJ1-2	ANGQGDGYT
TRBV28	12	TRBJ2-3	ASSLGGLGDTQY
TRBV4-2	12	TRBJ1-6	ASSQETGSSPLH
TRBV2	11	TRBJ1-1	ASSEFRNTEAF
TRBV27	12	TRBJ1-1	ASSAGQMYTEAF
TRBV11-2	14	TRBJ1-1	ASSSGKGRGNTEAF
TRBV5-1	12	TRBJ1-5	ASSPDRGNQPQH
TRBV10-3	14	TRBJ2-1	AIRKDGGSSYNEQF
TRBV7-3	15	TRBJ1-3	ASSLTGTALSGNTIY
TRBV18	14	TRBJ1-1	ASSPTGGQVNTEAF
TRBV4-3	17	TRBJ1-5	ASSQDILPGQGRSWPQH
TRBV6-6	14	TRBJ1-2	ASEPTPRTGVSGYT